This T cell receptor beta chain stems from a study of blood T cell repertoires in COVID-19. Whole-study context: Acute-phase and convalescent COVID-19 samples originated in the United States, Italy and Spain.

The V segment lost 4 bases and the J segment 8 bases; nucleotides outside the gene matches: 8. Germline CDR1 is MNHEY and CDR2 is SMNVEV (reference sequence). The CDR3 extends over 15 amino acids. Sequenced by immunoSEQ multiplex PCR; TCRdb stores in-frame clones only, minus some. The sample lists about 200,000 clones, around 80% seen once, with 5.5% in the top ten. The sequence derives from a woman in her 70s with acute or convalescent COVID-19. Sequenced material: peripheral blood. This chain uses TRBV27 with TRBJ2-1; TRBD2 aligns across 10 bases. In nucleotides, the CDR3 is TGTGCCAGCAGTTCCCCAGCGGGAGGGCAGGATGAGCAGTTCTTC. Protein: CASSSPAGGQDEQFF.